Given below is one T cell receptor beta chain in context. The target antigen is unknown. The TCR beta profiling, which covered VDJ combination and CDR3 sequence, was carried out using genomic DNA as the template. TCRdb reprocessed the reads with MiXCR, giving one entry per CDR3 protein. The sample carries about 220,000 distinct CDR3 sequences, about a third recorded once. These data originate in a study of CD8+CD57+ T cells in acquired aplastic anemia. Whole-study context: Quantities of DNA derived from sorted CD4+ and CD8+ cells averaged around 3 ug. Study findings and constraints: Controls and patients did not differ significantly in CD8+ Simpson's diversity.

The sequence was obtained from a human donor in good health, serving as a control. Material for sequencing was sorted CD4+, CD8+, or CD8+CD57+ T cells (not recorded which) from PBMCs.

CDR3 sequence: CATSRQGANYGYTF. The CDR3 DNA reads TGTGCCACCAGTAGACAGGGGGCTAACTATGGCTACACCTTC. The chain has TRBV15 and TRBJ1-2; 9 nucleotides align to TRBD1. CDR1 is LNHNV, CDR2 YYDKDF, per germline (reference sequence). This CDR3 comprises 14 residues. V lost 6 bases, J lost 0 bases, and 2 bases stayed unmatched.